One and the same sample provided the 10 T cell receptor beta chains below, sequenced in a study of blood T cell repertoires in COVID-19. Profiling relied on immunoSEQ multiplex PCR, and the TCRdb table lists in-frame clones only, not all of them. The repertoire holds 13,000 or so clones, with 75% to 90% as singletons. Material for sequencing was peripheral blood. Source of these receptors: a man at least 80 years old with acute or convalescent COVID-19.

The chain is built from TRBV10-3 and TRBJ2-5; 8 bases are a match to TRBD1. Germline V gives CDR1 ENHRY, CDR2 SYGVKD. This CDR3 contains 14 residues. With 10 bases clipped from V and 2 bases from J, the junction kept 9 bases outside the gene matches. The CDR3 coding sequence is TGTGCCAGAGACAGGGGAAACGGGCAAGAGACCCAGTACTTC. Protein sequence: CARDRGNGQETQYF.

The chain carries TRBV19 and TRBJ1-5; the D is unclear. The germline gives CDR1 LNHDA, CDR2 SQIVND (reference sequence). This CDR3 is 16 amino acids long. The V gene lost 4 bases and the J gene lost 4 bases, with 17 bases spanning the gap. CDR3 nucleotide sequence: TGTGCCAGTAGTACCCTGGCGCGCGGGAGGAATCAGCCCCAGCATTTT. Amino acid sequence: CASSTLARGRNQPQHF.

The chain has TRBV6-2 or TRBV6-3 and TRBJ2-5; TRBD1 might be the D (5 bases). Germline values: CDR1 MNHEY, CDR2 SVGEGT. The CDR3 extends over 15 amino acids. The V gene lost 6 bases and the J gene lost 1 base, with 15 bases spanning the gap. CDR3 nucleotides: TGTGCCAGCAGCAAACCGACAGAGCTCCAAGAGACCCAGTACTTC. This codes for CASSKPTELQETQYF.

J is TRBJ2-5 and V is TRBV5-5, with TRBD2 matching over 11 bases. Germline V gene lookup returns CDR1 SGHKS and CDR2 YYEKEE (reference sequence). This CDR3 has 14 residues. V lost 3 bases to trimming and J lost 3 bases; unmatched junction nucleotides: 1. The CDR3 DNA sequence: TGTGCCAGCAGCTCGGGACTAGCGGAAGAGACCCAGTACTTC. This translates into CASSSGLAEETQYF.

The CDR3 DNA reads as TGTGCCAGCAGCTATAGCGGGGGGGCGTCCTACGAGCAGTACTTC. As protein: CASSYSGGASYEQYF. The chain has TRBV7-2 and TRBJ2-7; 11 nucleotides agree with TRBD2. The CDR3 spans 15 residues. Germline CDR1 reads SGHTA; CDR2 reads FQGNSA. The V segment lost 4 bases and the J segment 1 base; nucleotides outside the gene matches: 3.

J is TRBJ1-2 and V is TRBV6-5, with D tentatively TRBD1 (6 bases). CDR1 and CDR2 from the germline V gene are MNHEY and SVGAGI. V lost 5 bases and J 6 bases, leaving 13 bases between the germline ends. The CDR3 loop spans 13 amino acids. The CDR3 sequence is CASSMRQENGYTF. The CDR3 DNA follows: TGTGCCAGCAGTATGAGACAGGAGAATGGCTACACCTTC.

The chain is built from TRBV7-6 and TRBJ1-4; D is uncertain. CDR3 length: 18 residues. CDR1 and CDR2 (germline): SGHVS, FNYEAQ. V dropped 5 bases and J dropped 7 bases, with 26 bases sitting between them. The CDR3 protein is CASSPCVEDLILVEKLFF. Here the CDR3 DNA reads TGTGCCAGCAGCCCCTGTGTGGAGGATCTAATCTTAGTTGAAAAACTGTTTTTT.

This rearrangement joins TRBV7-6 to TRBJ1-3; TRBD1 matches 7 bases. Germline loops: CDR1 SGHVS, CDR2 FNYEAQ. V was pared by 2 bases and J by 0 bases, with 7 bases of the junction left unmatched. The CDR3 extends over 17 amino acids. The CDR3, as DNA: TGTGCCAGCAGCTTAAGAGGACAGGCCAGCTCTGGAAACACCATATATTTT. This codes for CASSLRGQASSGNTIYF.

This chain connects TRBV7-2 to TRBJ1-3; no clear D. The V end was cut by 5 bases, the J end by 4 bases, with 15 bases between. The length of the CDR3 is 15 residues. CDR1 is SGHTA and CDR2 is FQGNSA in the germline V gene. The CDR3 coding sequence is TGTGCCAGCAGCCCACGGAGGGAAGCGGGAAACACCATATATTTT. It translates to CASSPRREAGNTIYF.

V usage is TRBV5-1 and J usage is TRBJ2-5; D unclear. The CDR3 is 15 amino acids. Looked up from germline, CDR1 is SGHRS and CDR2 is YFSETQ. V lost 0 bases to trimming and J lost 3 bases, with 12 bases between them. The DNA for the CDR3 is TGCGCCAGCAGCTTGGGTTCAGGAATGGAAGAGACCCAGTACTTC. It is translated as CASSLGSGMEETQYF.